This TCR beta chain is from a study of blood T cell repertoires in COVID-19. Study information: Before being deemed recovered, Cohort 3 donors had two negative PCRs, clearance, or symptom resolution. Material from acute and convalescent COVID-19 was sourced from the United States, Italy and Spain.

Looked up from germline, CDR1 is LNHDA and CDR2 is SQIVND (reference sequence). This CDR3 spans 13 amino acids. V lost 7 bases to trimming and J lost 6 bases; unmatched junction nucleotides: 7. Per the authors' pipeline: The authors estimated nucleated cell counts from reference gene primer amplification. TCRdb keeps only in-frame clones here, not all; method: immunoSEQ multiplex PCR. The DNA was the basis for D and trimming; V, J and clone size are from that table. Here the sample spans about 210,000 clones, about nine tenths being singletons. Specimen: PBMCs or T cells enriched from blood (not recorded which). The rearrangement links TRBV19 to TRBJ2-7; TRBD2 matches 9 bases. This sequence originates from a man in his thirties or forties in a cohort exposed to, infected with or recovered from COVID-19 (not recorded which). The CDR3 DNA reads as TGTGCCAGTACCAAGGGACTAGCCGGCGAGCAGTACTTC. It codes for CASTKGLAGEQYF.